This T cell receptor (beta chain) was sequenced during a study of blood T cell repertoires in COVID-19. Study as a whole: Researchers got acute and convalescent COVID-19 samples from the United States, Italy and Spain. The cDNA or gDNA used as material had been derived from T cells, B-cell-depleted T cells, or PBMCs.

As originally analysed: How many nucleated cells were present was estimated from reference gene primer amplification. Sequenced by immunoSEQ multiplex PCR; TCRdb stores in-frame clones only, minus some. The D gene and trimming were derived from the DNA, and the V and J assignments and clone size from that table. The sample records around 160,000 clones, roughly four fifths being singletons. Germline assignment: CDR1 DFQATT and CDR2 SNEGSKA (reference sequence). V was cut by 5 bases and J by 13 bases, with 9 bases left in between. The CDR3 length is 10 residues. The chain couples TRBV20-1 to TRBJ1-6; no firm D call. The source material was peripheral blood. The clonotype comes from a human donor with acute or convalescent COVID-19. The donor label of this sample is uncertain. The CDR3 region has the DNA TGCAGTGCTGGGAGGGCTCCCCTCCACTTT. This translates into CSAGRAPLHF.